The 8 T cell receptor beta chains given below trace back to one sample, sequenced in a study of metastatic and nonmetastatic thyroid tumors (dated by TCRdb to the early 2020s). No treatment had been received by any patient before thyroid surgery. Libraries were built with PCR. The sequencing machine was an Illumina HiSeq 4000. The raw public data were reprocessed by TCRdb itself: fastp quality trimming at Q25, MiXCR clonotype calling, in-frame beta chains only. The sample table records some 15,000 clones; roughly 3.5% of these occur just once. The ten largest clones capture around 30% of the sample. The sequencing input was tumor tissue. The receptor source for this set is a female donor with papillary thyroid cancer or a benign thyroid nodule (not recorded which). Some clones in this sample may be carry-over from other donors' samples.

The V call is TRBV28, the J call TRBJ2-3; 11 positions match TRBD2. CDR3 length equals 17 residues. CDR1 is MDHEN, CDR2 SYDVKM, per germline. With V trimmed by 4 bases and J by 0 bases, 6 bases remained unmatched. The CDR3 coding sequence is TGTGCCAGCAGTTATTTCGGACTAGCGGGTAGCACAGATACGCAGTATTTT. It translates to CASSYFGLAGSTDTQYF.

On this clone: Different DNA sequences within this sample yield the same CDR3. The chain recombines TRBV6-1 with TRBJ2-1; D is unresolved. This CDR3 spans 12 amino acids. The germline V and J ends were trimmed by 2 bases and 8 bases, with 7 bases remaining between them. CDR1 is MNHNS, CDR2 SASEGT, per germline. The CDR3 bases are TGTGCCAGCAGTGAAATAGTCGATGAGCAGTTCTTC. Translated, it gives CASSEIVDEQFF.

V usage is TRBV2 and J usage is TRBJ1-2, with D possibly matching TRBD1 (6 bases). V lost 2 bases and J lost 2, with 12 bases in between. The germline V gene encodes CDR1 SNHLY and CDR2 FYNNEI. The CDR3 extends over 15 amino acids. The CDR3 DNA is TGTGCCAGCAGTGAATTGGGGGCGGGGAACTATGGCTACACCTTC. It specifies CASSELGAGNYGYTF.

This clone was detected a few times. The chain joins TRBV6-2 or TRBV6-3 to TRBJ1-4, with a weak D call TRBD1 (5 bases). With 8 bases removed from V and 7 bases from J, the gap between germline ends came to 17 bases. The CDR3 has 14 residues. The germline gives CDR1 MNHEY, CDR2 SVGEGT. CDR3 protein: CASSSAGASEKLFF. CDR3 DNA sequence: TGTGCCAGCTCGTCTGCCGGGGCGAGTGAAAAACTGTTTTTT.

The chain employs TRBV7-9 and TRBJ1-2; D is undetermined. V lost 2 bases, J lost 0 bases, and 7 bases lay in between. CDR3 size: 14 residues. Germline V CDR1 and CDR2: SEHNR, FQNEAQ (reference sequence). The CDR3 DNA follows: TGTGCCAGCAGCTTAATAGGGCCTAACTATGGCTACACCTTC. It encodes CASSLIGPNYGYTF. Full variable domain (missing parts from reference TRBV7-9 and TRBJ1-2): DTGVSQNPRHKITKRGQNVTFRCDPISEHNRLYWYRQTLGQGPEFLTYFQNEAQLEKSRLLSDRFSAERPKGSFSTLEIQRTEQGDSAMYLCASSLIGPNYGYTFGSGTRLTVV.

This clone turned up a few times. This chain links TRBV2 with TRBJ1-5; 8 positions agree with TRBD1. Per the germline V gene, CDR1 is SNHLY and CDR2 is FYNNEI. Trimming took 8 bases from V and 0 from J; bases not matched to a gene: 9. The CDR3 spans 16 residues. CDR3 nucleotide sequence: TGTGCCAGCGGGTCGACAGGGGCTTATAGCAATCAGCCCCAGCATTTT. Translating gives CASGSTGAYSNQPQHF.

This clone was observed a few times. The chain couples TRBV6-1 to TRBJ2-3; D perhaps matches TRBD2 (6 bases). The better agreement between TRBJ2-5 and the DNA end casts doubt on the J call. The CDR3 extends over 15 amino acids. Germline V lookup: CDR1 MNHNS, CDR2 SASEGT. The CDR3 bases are TGTGCCAGCAGTGAATATGGGGGACTGAAAGAGACCCAGTACTTC. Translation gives CASSEYGGLKETQYF.

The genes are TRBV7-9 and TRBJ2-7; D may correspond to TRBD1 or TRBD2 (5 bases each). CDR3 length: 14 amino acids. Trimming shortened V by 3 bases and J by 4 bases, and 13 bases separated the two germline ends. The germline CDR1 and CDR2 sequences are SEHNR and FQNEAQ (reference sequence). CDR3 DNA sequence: TGTGCCAGCAGCTTTATGGGACCAACTTACGAGCAGTACTTC. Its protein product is CASSFMGPTYEQYF.